This T cell receptor beta chain was found in a study of blood T cell repertoires in COVID-19. Study information: Nucleic acid was either cDNA or gDNA, and it came from T cells, B-cell-depleted T cells, or PBMCs.

Measured with immunoSEQ multiplex PCR; TCRdb has only the in-frame clones, and not every one. This sample has over 400,000 clones; about nine tenths occur once, and the top ten carry more than 1.4%. The receptor comes from a woman under 40 with active or convalescent COVID-19. Specimen: peripheral blood.

CDR3 DNA: TGTGCCAGCAGCCAAGAGCCTAGCGCTACCTACGAGCAGTACTTC. Its protein product is CASSQEPSATYEQYF. The genes are TRBV3-1 (or the pseudogene TRBV3-2) and TRBJ2-7; D is possibly TRBD2 (6 bases). This CDR3 region has 15 residues. Trimming left V 0 bases short and J 2 bases short, with 11 bases between. Germline V gene lookup returns CDR1 LGHDT and CDR2 YNNKEL (reference sequence).